This TCR beta chain appears in the sequencing data of a study of PD-1 blockade in classical Hodgkin lymphoma. General study findings and limits: TCR diversity in CD4+, not CD8+, cells rose significantly by C4D1. The drivers behind the repertoire differences, possibly disease activity or prior therapy, remain undefined. Baseline diversity was lower in partial responders and progressors than complete responders.

Only in-frame clones appear in the TCRdb table, and some are missing; sequencing was by immunoSEQ multiplex PCR. The data show over 9,000 clones, about 85% seen once. A note on this clone: Its cognate antigen is unknown.

CDR3 length: 14 amino acids. V was pared by 3 bases and J by 6 bases, with 5 bases of the junction left unmatched. Germline lookup yields CDR1 SGHTA and CDR2 FQGNSA. Patients all relapsed after autologous stem cell transplantation, and there was variation in brentuximab vedotin exposure. Patients showed best responses of complete response, partial response or progressive disease. The sequence was collected from a human donor with classical Hodgkin lymphoma. The source material was peripheral blood mononuclear cells (PBMCs), sampled at baseline. This sequence joins TRBV7-2 and TRBJ2-7, with 10 bases fitting TRBD2. The CDR3 bases are TGTGCCAGCAGCTTCAGCGGGGGGGCCCTCGAGCAGTACTTC. Translated, it gives CASSFSGGALEQYF.